This is a list of T cell receptor beta chains from one sample in a study of cytomegalovirus exposure and HLA in healthy donors. Method: immunoSEQ multiplex PCR; TCRdb's copy keeps in-frame clones and lacks some. Of about 140,000 clones detected, approximately 80% appear once; the ten largest clones hold approximately 15%. The sequencing input was PBMCs. The receptors shown here come from a woman aged 40-49 years in good health and CMV-seronegative. Each CDR3 is given with its conserved first and last residue. A D gene is named only where the DNA matches it firmly. Clone size is shown for a subset of rows, as once, few, many or a class of expanded clone.

few	TRBV6-5	TRBJ1-4	NA	TGTGCCAGCAGTTACACCTTTCTCGGTGAAAAACTGTTTTTT	CASSYTFLGEKLFF
NA	TRBV7-9	TRBJ1-2	NA	TGTGCCAGCAGCTCCGGACTGACACCTCCCCTCTATGGCTACACCTTC	CASSSGLTPPLYGYTF
few	TRBV15	TRBJ2-2	TRBD1	TGTGCCACCAGCAGAGGGTCCAGGGGGCTTTTAGCCGGGGAGCTGTTTTTT	CATSRGSRGLLAGELFF
once	TRBV7-3	TRBJ1-1	TRBD1	TGTGCCAGCAGCTCCCGGACAGGGGAGGGTACTGAAGCTTTCTTT	CASSSRTGEGTEAFF
few	TRBV9	TRBJ1-1	NA	TGTGCCAGCAGCGGCGGGTGGAACACTGAAGCTTTCTTT	CASSGGWNTEAFF
NA	TRBV7-2	TRBJ2-3	NA	TGTGTCAGCATCCTTATACCTGGAGCAGATACGCAGTATTTT	CVSILIPGADTQYF
NA	TRBV15	TRBJ2-5	NA	TGTGCCACCAGCAGAGGCCAAGAGGTGGGGCTAGGGGAGACCCAGTACTTC	CATSRGQEVGLGETQYF
few	TRBV25-1	TRBJ2-3	NA	TGTGCCAGCCTCGGGGTACCTTTAAGCACAGATACGCAGTATTTT	CASLGVPLSTDTQYF
NA	TRBV5-6	TRBJ1-4	NA	TGTGCCAGCAGCTTTAGAACCGCGGGGAATGAAAAACTGTTTTTT	CASSFRTAGNEKLFF
NA	TRBV6-5	TRBJ2-7	NA	TGTGCCACCACGGACAGCCCGACCTACGAGCAGTACTTC	CATTDSPTYEQYF
NA	TRBV4-1	TRBJ2-7	NA	TGCGCCAGCAGCCAAGATCTCGGGAGTAACTACGAGCAGTACTTC	CASSQDLGSNYEQYF
NA	TRBV29-1	TRBJ2-3	NA	TGCAGCGTTGAAACCGCCGCTAACTACTTAGGTAGCACAGATACGCAGTATTTT	CSVETAANYLGSTDTQYF
once	TRBV19	TRBJ2-5	NA	TGTGCCAGTAGTATAGTACAGGGCCACCAAGAGACCCAGTACTTC	CASSIVQGHQETQYF
few	TRBV11-3	TRBJ2-2	TRBD2	TGTGCCAGCAGCTACCCGGGAGGTGCCGGGGAGCTGTTTTTT	CASSYPGGAGELFF
NA	TRBV4-3	TRBJ1-2	TRBD1	TGCGCCAGCAGCCAACCGGGGACAGATGGCTACACCTTC	CASSQPGTDGYTF
NA	TRBV5-1	TRBJ1-5	NA	TGCGCCAGCAGCGCCGAGGGTGGAAATCAGCCCCAGCATTTT	CASSAEGGNQPQHF
NA	TRBV18	TRBJ2-1	TRBD1	TGTGCCAGCTCGCCCGGACAGGGAGGTCAAGAATGGTTCTTC	CASSPGQGGQEWFF
once	TRBV7-9	TRBJ2-7	TRBD1	TGTGCCAGCAGCATAACCGGGACAGGCCTGGCCACCTACGAGCAGTACTTC	CASSITGTGLATYEQYF
NA	TRBV10-3	TRBJ1-3	TRBD1	TGTGCCATCAGCCCCCGAGGGACAGGCCCTGACGGAAACACCATATATTTT	CAISPRGTGPDGNTIYF
NA	TRBV4-2	TRBJ2-4	TRBD2	TGTGCCAGCAGCCAAGATCGGCGGGAGGGGGGACCAGAAAACATTCAGTACTTC	CASSQDRREGGPENIQYF
NA	TRBV6-1	TRBJ1-5	NA	TGTGCCAGCGCCACAGGAGTGGATCAGCCCCAGCATTTT	CASATGVDQPQHF
NA	TRBV30	TRBJ1-5	NA	TGTGCCTGGATTTCGAGCAATCAGCCCCAGCATTTT	CAWISSNQPQHF
NA	TRBV18	TRBJ2-5	TRBD2	TGTGCCAGCTCGTGGGGGACTAGCGGGAGTGGGGAGACCCAGTACTTC	CASSWGTSGSGETQYF
NA	TRBV10-3	TRBJ2-4	NA	TGTGCCATCAGTGAGTCGAACTCACGAGCTAGCACGGTCAAAAACAGTCAGTACTTC	CAISESNSRASTVKNSQYF
NA	TRBV6-6	TRBJ2-3	NA	TGTGCCAGCAGCTTCGGACAGTCCACAGATACGCAGTATTTT	CASSFGQSTDTQYF
once	TRBV11-3	TRBJ2-5	TRBD2	TGTGCCAGCAGCTTTGGGACTAGCGGGCTTTGGGAGACCCAGTACTTC	CASSFGTSGLWETQYF
NA	TRBV9	TRBJ1-1	NA	TGTGCCAGCAGCCGGGTGGGCACTGAAGCTTTCTTT	CASSRVGTEAFF
once	TRBV28	TRBJ2-3	NA	TGTGCCAGTTGGACTACCCGCAGCACAGATACGCAGTATTTT	CASWTTRSTDTQYF
NA	TRBV7-2	TRBJ1-6	NA	TGTGCCAGCAGCTCCAAAGTTGGGGGGTTAACCCTCCACTTT	CASSSKVGGLTLHF
NA	TRBV6-4	TRBJ2-2	TRBD1	TGTGCCAGCAGTGACTTTGGACAGGCCCCCGGGGAGCTGTTTTTT	CASSDFGQAPGELFF
once	TRBV28	TRBJ1-1	NA	TGTGCCAGCACAGGGTGGAAGGAAGCTTTCTTT	CASTGWKEAFF
NA	TRBV2	TRBJ2-3	NA	TGTGCCAGCAACCTAGAGGTGGCAGATACGCAGTATTTT	CASNLEVADTQYF
NA	TRBV5-1	TRBJ2-2	NA	TGCGCCAGCAGCTTGGGGCAGGGTACCGGGGAGCTGTTTTTT	CASSLGQGTGELFF
NA	TRBV2	TRBJ1-4	TRBD1	TGTGCCAGCAGCCGACAGGGATTAAATGAAAAACTGTTTTTT	CASSRQGLNEKLFF
NA	TRBV7-8	TRBJ2-1	TRBD2	TGTGCCAGCAGCACCACTAGCGGGAGCACTAATGAGCAGTTCTTC	CASSTTSGSTNEQFF
few	TRBV7-2	TRBJ2-5	NA	TGTGCCAGCAGTCCAAGGACACGGATTACCCAGTACTTC	CASSPRTRITQYF
NA	TRBV6-1	TRBJ2-1	TRBD2	TGTGCCAGCAGTGAGGGACTAGAGGTAAATGAGCAGTTCTTC	CASSEGLEVNEQFF
few	TRBV18	TRBJ2-3	TRBD1	TGTGCCAGCTCACCGGGACAGGCCGGTACAGATACGCAGTATTTT	CASSPGQAGTDTQYF
NA	TRBV13	TRBJ2-5	TRBD1	TGTGCCAGCAGCTTAGCCGGGACAGGGGACGAGACCCAGTACTTC	CASSLAGTGDETQYF
NA	TRBV7-2	TRBJ1-1	NA	TGTGCCAGCAGTCCGAGTTGGTCGAACACTGAAGCTTTCTTT	CASSPSWSNTEAFF
NA	TRBV27	TRBJ2-2	TRBD2	TGTGCCAGCAGCCGCGGGGGGGCTTACACCGGGGAGCTGTTTTTT	CASSRGGAYTGELFF
NA	TRBV6-1	TRBJ2-7	TRBD1	TGTGCCAGCAGTGGGACAGGGTATCGCGAGCAGTACTTC	CASSGTGYREQYF
NA	TRBV5-1	TRBJ2-7	TRBD1	TGCGCCAGCAGCCCAGTGGACAGGGCCGGCGAGCAGTACTTC	CASSPVDRAGEQYF
NA	TRBV6-1	TRBJ1-1	NA	TGTGCCAGCACGGCGGGGGAGGCGAGCACTGAAGCTTTCTTT	CASTAGEASTEAFF
NA	TRBV7-3	TRBJ2-3	NA	TGTGCCAGCAGCTTATCAGGGGCCACAGATACGCAGTATTTT	CASSLSGATDTQYF
few	TRBV15	TRBJ2-1	TRBD1	TGTGCCACCAGCAGGACAGGGTATAGCAATGAGCAGTTCTTC	CATSRTGYSNEQFF
NA	TRBV19	TRBJ1-5	TRBD1	TGTGCCAGTAGCCGGACAGGGGGCGGTCAGCCCCAGCATTTT	CASSRTGGGQPQHF
NA	TRBV10-1	TRBJ2-1	NA	TGCGCCAGCAGTGGTTTTACAGGGCCGGGATACAATGAGCAGTTCTTC	CASSGFTGPGYNEQFF
NA	TRBV5-4	TRBJ2-7	TRBD2	TGTGCCAGCAGCTTGGGCGTCGGGAGGGGCCAATACGAGCAGTACTTC	CASSLGVGRGQYEQYF
NA	TRBV29-1	TRBJ2-2	NA	TGCAGCGCTCGGACTCAACAGGGAACCGGGGAGCTGTTTTTT	CSARTQQGTGELFF
NA	TRBV10-3	TRBJ2-7	TRBD1	TGTGCCATCAGTGAGGGGACAGTCGTCTTC	CAISEGTVVF